Listed below are T cell receptor beta chains from one sample, sequenced in a study of blood T cells in healthy people across ages. Each CDR3 protein is one row after TCRdb ran MiXCR on the 5' RACE reads. The data show about 2 million distinct CDR3 sequences, around half seen once. Material for sequencing was blood. Receptors were obtained from a woman aged 40 to 50 in good health. CDR3s include the opening cysteine and the closing phenylalanine or tryptophan. D genes are given only for firm matches. Rows may omit the clone size; those that give it use once, few, many or a size class.

J,size,V,D,CDR3,DNA
TRBJ1-2,few,TRBV10-3,.,CAIRNSTLYGYTF,TGTGCCATCAGGAATTCGACCCTCTATGGCTACACCTTC
TRBJ2-5,.,TRBV11-2,TRBD1,CASSTGQGNFRETQYF,TGTGCCAGCAGCACCGGACAGGGGAATTTTCGAGAGACCCAGTACTTC
TRBJ2-3,.,TRBV12-3/TRBV12-4,TRBD2,CASSHSGTSSDTQYF,TGTGCCAGCAGTCACTCCGGGACTAGCTCAGATACGCAGTATTTT
TRBJ2-7,.,TRBV3-1,.,CASSQGGNNEQYF,TGTGCCAGCAGCCAGGGCGGAAACAATGAGCAGTACTTC
TRBJ2-3,once,TRBV7-2,TRBD1,CASSSQGAGGTDTQYF,TGTGCCAGCAGTTCCCAGGGGGCCGGAGGCACAGATACGCAGTATTTT
TRBJ1-2,.,TRBV7-9,.,CASSLALGEGYGYTF,TGTGCCAGCAGCTTAGCGCTCGGGGAAGGCTATGGCTACACCTTC
TRBJ2-7,few,TRBV7-2,TRBD2,CASSSPPRGALPYEQYF,TGTGCCAGCAGCTCGCCACCGCGGGGGGCTCTCCCCTACGAGCAGTACTTC
TRBJ2-1,.,TRBV20-1,TRBD2,CSARILAGGLSSYNEQFF,TGCAGTGCTAGGATACTAGCGGGGGGACTAAGCTCCTACAATGAGCAGTTCTTC
TRBJ1-2,.,TRBV12-3/TRBV12-4,TRBD1,CASSATGGRGYTF,TGTGCCAGCAGTGCGACAGGGGGTCGCGGCTACACCTTC
TRBJ2-1,few,TRBV7-3,TRBD2,CASSLIGGGPYNEQFF,TGTGCCAGCAGCTTAATCGGCGGGGGGCCTTACAATGAGCAGTTCTTC
TRBJ1-5,.,TRBV6-2/TRBV6-3,.,CASSPGQGASSNQPQHF,TGTGCCAGCAGCCCGGGACAAGGAGCCTCTAGCAATCAGCCCCAGCATTTT
TRBJ2-5,few,TRBV4-3,.,CASSPRVSGPGETQYF,TGCGCCAGCAGCCCAAGAGTGAGTGGCCCGGGGGAGACCCAGTACTTC
TRBJ2-1,.,TRBV6-6,.,CASTGSGDVNEQFF,TGTGCCAGCACAGGGTCCGGGGACGTGAATGAGCAGTTCTTC
TRBJ1-2,.,TRBV5-1,TRBD1,CASSTGDREYGYTF,TGCGCCAGCAGCACCGGGGACAGGGAGTATGGCTACACCTTC
TRBJ1-2,few,TRBV10-3,TRBD1,CAIRGQGGGYTF,TGTGCCATCAGGGGACAGGGGGGAGGCTACACCTTC
TRBJ2-4,.,TRBV20-1,TRBD2,CSAVSRGGWDIQYF,TGCAGTGCTGTATCTCGGGGGGGCTGGGACATTCAGTACTTC
TRBJ2-1,many,TRBV5-1,.,CASSLSTEQFF,TGCGCCAGCAGCTTGAGTACTGAGCAGTTCTTC
TRBJ2-7,.,TRBV2,.,CASSEARGPYNEQYF,TGTGCCAGCAGTGAAGCACGGGGCCCCTACAATGAGCAGTACTTC
TRBJ2-1,few,TRBV20-1,TRBD2,CSARDRVKRGGSYNEQFF,TGCAGTGCTAGAGATCGGGTAAAGCGGGGGGGCTCCTACAATGAGCAGTTCTTC
TRBJ2-6,once,TRBV6-6,TRBD1,CAATDRGPGANVLTF,TGTGCCGCAACAGACAGGGGGCCTGGGGCCAACGTCCTGACTTTC
TRBJ2-5,.,TRBV13,.,CASSLGGEAQYF,TGTGCCAGCAGCTTAGGAGGGGAAGCGCAGTACTTC
TRBJ2-5,.,TRBV12-3/TRBV12-4,.,CASSLHRDNEQYF,TGTGCCAGCAGTCTCCACAGGGACAATGAGCAGTACTTC
TRBJ1-1,once,TRBV7-9,.,CASSFGGGFTEAFF,TGTGCCAGCAGCTTTGGCGGGGGGTTTACTGAAGCTTTCTTT
TRBJ1-2,.,TRBV12-3/TRBV12-4,.,CASSFPGRPDGHTF,TGCGCCAGCAGTTTCCCCGGCAGGCCAGATGGCCACACCTTC
TRBJ2-1,.,TRBV3-1,.,CASSQKTQGNEQFF,TGTGCCAGCAGCCAAAAAACGCAGGGCAATGAGCAGTTCTTC
TRBJ1-1,.,TRBV28,.,CASSEAPEAFF,TGTGCCAGCAGTGAGGCCCCTGAAGCTTTCTTT
TRBJ1-6,.,TRBV20-1,.,CSARDRSGEKTLHF,TGCAGTGCTAGAGATAGATCAGGGGAAAAAACCCTCCACTTT
TRBJ2-5,.,TRBV9,.,CASSVARVSETQYF,TGTGCCAGCAGCGTAGCTAGGGTCTCAGAGACCCAGTACTTC
TRBJ2-1,.,TRBV20-1,TRBD1,CSARDRIYNEQFF,TGCAGTGCCCGGGACAGAATCTACAATGAGCAGTTCTTC
TRBJ1-5,.,TRBV7-2,.,CASSLGGGLINQPQHF,TGTGCCAGCAGCTTAGGTGGGGGACTCATTAATCAGCCCCAGCATTTT
TRBJ1-1,.,TRBV4-1,.,CASSQETVTNTEAFF,TGCGCCAGCAGCCAAGAAACCGTCACGAACACTGAAGCTTTCTTT
TRBJ1-6,.,TRBV7-2,.,CASSSIWDDNSPLHF,TGTGCCAGCAGCTCAATATGGGATGATAATTCACCCCTCCACTTT
TRBJ2-7,.,TRBV11-1,TRBD1,CASSPTGQGRIYEQYF,TGTGCCAGCAGCCCGACTGGACAGGGGCGGATCTACGAGCAGTACTTC